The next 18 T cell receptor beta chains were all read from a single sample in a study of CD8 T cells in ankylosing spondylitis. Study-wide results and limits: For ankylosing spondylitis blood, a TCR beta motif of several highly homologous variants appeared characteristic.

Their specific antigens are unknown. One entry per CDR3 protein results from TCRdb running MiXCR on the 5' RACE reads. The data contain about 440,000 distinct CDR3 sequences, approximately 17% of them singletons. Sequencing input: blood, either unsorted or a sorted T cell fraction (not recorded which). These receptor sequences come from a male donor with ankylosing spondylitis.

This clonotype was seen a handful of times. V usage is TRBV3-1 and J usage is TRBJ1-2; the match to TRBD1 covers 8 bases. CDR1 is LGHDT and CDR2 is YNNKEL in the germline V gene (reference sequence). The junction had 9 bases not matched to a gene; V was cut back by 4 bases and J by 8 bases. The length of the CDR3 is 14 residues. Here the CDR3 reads CASSRKTGENGYTF. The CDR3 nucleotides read TGTGCCAGCAGCCGGAAGACAGGGGAGAACGGCTACACCTTC.

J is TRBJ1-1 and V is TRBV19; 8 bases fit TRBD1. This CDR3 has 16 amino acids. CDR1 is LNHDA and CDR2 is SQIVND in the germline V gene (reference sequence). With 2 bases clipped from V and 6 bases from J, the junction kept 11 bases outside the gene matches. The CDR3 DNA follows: TGTGCCAGTAGTATAAACAGGGGGTTGGGCCCCGCTGAAGCTTTCTTT. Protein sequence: CASSINRGLGPAEAFF. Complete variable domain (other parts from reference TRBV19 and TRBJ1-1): DGGITQSPKYLFRKEGQNVTLSCEQNLNHDAMYWYRQDPGQGLRLIYYSQIVNDFQKGDIAEGYSVSREKKESFPLTVTSAQKNPTAFYLCASSINRGLGPAEAFFGQGTRLTVV.

The CDR3 coding sequence is TGTGCCAGCAGGAGGGGACAGGGGAACACTGAAGCTTTCTTT. Its protein product is CASRRGQGNTEAFF. The chain carries TRBV6-1 and TRBJ1-1, with 9 bases fitting TRBD1. Germline loops: CDR1 MNHNS, CDR2 SASEGT. There are 14 residues in the CDR3. With 6 bases clipped from V and 1 base from J, the junction kept 3 bases outside the gene matches.

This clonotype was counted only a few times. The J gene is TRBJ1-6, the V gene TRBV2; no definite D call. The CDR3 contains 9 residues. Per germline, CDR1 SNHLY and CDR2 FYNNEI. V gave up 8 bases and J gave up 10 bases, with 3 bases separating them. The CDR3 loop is CASGSPLHF. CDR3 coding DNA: TGTGCCAGCGGGTCACCCCTCCACTTT.

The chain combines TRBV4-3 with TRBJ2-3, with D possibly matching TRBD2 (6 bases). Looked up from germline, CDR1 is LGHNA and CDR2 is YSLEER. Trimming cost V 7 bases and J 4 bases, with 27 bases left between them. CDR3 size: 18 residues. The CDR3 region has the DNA TGCGCCAGCACCCGGAAAGGGTGCGGGAAAGCGGAGGCAGATACGCAGTATTTT. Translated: CASTRKGCGKAEADTQYF.

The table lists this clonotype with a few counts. The CDR3 protein is CASVRGPQETQYF. The CDR3 DNA follows: TGTGCCAGCGTCAGAGGGCCCCAAGAGACCCAGTACTTC. This chain links TRBV12-3 or TRBV12-4 with TRBJ2-5; possible D gene TRBD2, 5 bases. The CDR3 totals 13 residues. The V and J ends lost 8 bases and 1 base respectively, with 11 bases between them.

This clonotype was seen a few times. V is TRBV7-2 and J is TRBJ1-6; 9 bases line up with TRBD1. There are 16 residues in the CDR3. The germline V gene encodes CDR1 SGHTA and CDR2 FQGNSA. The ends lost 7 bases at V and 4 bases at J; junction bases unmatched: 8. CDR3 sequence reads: CASTPRGTGYNSPLHF. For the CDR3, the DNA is TGTGCCAGCACCCCTCGCGGGACAGGGTATAATTCACCCCTCCACTTT.

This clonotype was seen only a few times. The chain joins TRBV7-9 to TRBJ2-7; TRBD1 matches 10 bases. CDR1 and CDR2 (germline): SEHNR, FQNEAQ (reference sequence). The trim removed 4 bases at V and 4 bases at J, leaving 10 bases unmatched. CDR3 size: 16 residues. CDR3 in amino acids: CASSSRGGTGVYEQYF. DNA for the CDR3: TGTGCCAGCAGCTCCCGAGGAGGGACAGGGGTATACGAGCAGTACTTC.

The CDR3 sequence is CASSPRTGENTEAFF. The CDR3 bases are TGTGCCAGCTCACCTCGGACAGGAGAGAACACTGAAGCTTTCTTT. V is TRBV18 and J is TRBJ1-1; 7 positions agree with TRBD1. The CDR3 sequence is 15 residues long. V shed 3 bases and J 1 base; nucleotides not matched to a gene: 5. The germline V gene has CDR1 KGHSH and CDR2 LQKENI. Combining the CDR3 with reference TRBV18 and TRBJ1-1 gives the whole variable domain NAGVMQNPRHLVRRRGQEARLRCSPMKGHSHVYWYRQLPEEGLKFMVYLQKENIIDESGMPKERFSAEFPKEGPSILRIQQVVRGDSAAYFCASSPRTGENTEAFFGQGTRLTVV.

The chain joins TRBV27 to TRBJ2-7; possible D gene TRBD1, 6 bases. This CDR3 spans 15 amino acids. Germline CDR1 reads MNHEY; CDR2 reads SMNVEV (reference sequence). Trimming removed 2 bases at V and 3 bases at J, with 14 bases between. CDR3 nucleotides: TGTGCCAGCAGTTTAAAGACAGGAGGAGTCTACGAGCAGTACTTC. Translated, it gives CASSLKTGGVYEQYF.

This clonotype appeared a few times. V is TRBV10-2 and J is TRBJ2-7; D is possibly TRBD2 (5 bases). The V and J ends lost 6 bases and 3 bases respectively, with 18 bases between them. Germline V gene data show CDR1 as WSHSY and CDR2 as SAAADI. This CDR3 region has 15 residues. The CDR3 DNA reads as TGCGCCAGCAGGGTAGGAGGTACAGAACACTACGAGCAGTACTTC. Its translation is CASRVGGTEHYEQYF.

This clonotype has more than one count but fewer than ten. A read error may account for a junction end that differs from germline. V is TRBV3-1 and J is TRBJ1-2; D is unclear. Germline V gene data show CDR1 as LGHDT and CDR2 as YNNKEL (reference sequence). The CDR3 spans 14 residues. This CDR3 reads CASSQDRLRTGYTF. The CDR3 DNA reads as TGTGCCAGCAGCCAAGACCGTCTTCGGACCGGCTATACCTTC.

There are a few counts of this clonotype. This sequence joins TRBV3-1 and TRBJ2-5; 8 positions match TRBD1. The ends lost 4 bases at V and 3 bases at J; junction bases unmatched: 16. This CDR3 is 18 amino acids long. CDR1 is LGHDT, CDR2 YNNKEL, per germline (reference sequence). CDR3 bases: TGTGCCAGCAGCCCGGGGCAGGGGGCGCAGATTAGAGAAGAGACCCAGTACTTC. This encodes CASSPGQGAQIREETQYF.

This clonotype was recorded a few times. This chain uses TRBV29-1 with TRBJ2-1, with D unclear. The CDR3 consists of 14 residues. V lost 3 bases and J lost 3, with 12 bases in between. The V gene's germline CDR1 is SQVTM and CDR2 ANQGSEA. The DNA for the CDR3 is TGCAGCGTTGATAGCCGGACGAGCTACAATGAGCAGTTCTTC. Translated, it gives CSVDSRTSYNEQFF.

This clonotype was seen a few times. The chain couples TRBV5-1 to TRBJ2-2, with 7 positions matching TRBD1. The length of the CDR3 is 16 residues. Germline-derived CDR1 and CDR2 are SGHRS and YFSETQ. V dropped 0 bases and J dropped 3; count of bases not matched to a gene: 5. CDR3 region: CASSLATGQHTGELFF. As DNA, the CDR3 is TGCGCCAGCAGCTTGGCGACGGGACAGCACACCGGGGAGCTGTTTTTT.

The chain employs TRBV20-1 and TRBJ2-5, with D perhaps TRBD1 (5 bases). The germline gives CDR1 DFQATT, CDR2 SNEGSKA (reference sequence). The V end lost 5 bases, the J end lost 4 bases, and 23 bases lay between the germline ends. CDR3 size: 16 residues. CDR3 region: CSASDRTTPRAETQYF. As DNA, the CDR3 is TGCAGTGCTTCCGACCGAACGACACCCAGGGCAGAGACCCAGTACTTC.

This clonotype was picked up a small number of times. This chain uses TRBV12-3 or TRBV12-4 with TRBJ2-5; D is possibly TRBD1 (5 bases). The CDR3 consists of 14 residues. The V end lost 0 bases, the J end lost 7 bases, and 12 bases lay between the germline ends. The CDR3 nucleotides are TGTGCCAGCAGTTTAGCTGGCAGGGATGTGACCCAGTACTTC. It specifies CASSLAGRDVTQYF.

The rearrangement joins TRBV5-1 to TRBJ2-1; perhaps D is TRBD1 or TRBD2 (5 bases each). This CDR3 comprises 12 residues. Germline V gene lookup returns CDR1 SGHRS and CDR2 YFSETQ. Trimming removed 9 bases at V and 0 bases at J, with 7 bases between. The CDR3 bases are TGCGCCACGAGGGGCTCCTACAATGAGCAGTTCTTC. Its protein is CATRGSYNEQFF.